A selection of T cell receptor beta chains follows, all from one sample in a study of tumor T cells in aggressive B-cell lymphoma. Clones were read by immunoSEQ multiplex PCR, and TCRdb kept only the in-frame ones, dropping some. Counted here are approximately 6,800 clones, approximately 85% occurring once; the ten biggest clones make up 3.1%. The sample was tumor tissue. These receptor sequences come from an adult with diffuse large B cell lymphoma. Some clones in this sample may be carry-over from other donors' samples. Both conserved end residues are part of each CDR3. Fields, in order: clone size, V gene, D gene, J gene, CDR3 protein, CDR3 DNA. The D gene is left open where the match is weak. Not all rows give a size; the values are once, few, many and, for expanded clones, a class.

>once|TRBV5-1|NA|TRBJ1-3
CASSLTGNSRNTIYF
TGCGCCAGCAGCTTGACCGGGAACTCTAGAAACACCATATATTTT
>NA|TRBV6-1|TRBD1|TRBJ2-2
CASNRGQGRTGELFF
TGTGCCAGCAATCGGGGACAGGGAAGAACCGGGGAGCTGTTTTTT
>NA|TRBV11-2|TRBD2|TRBJ2-3
CASSRSRDYFQDTQYF
TGTGCCAGCAGCCGGTCCCGGGACTACTTCCAAGATACGCAGTATTTT
>NA|TRBV7-2|NA|TRBJ1-2
CASSLVGTGGYGYTF
TGTGCCAGCAGCTTAGTGGGGACTGGGGGCTATGGCTACACCTTC
>NA|TRBV4-3|NA|TRBJ2-1
CASSQRAGGEQFF
TGCGCCAGCAGCCAGCGGGCCGGGGGAGAGCAGTTCTTC
>NA|TRBV5-4|NA|TRBJ2-3
CASSAVGALADTQYF
TGTGCCAGCAGCGCAGTAGGGGCGCTCGCAGATACGCAGTATTTT
>NA|TRBV30|NA|TRBJ1-1
CAWSVSGVNTEAFF
TGTGCCTGGAGTGTATCCGGGGTGAACACTGAAGCTTTCTTT
>NA|TRBV21-1|NA|TRBJ2-5
CASSISVEGTKEETQYF
TGTGCCAGCAGCATCAGCGTGGAGGGAACAAAAGAAGAGACCCAGTACTTC
>NA|TRBV14|TRBD1|TRBJ2-5
CASSHLGGSGNWETQYF
TGTGCCAGCAGCCACTTAGGGGGCTCCGGGAATTGGGAGACCCAGTACTTC
>NA|TRBV5-1|NA|TRBJ2-7
CASSLEQGGPYEQYF
TGCGCCAGCAGCTTGGAACAGGGCGGCCCCTACGAGCAGTACTTC
>NA|TRBV23-1|TRBD2|TRBJ2-7
CASSRGLAGACEQYF
TGCGCCAGCAGTCGAGGACTAGCGGGGGCCTGCGAGCAGTACTTC
>NA|TRBV18|NA|TRBJ1-2
CASSTGQGDYGYTF
TGTGCCAGCTCGACCGGGCAGGGTGACTATGGCTACACCTTC
>NA|TRBV4-1|TRBD2|TRBJ2-3
CASNQDQLAGITDTQYF
TGCGCCAGCAACCAAGATCAGCTAGCGGGGATCACAGATACGCAGTATTTT
>once|TRBV19|TRBD1|TRBJ1-2
CASSPRGNGYTF
TGTGCCAGTAGTCCCAGGGGGAATGGCTACACCTTC
>NA|TRBV27|NA|TRBJ1-5
CASSHYSNQPQHF
TGTGCCAGCAGTCACTATAGCAATCAGCCCCAGCATTTT
>NA|TRBV18|NA|TRBJ1-1
CASSPRKMNTEAFF
TGTGCCAGCTCACCGCGAAAAATGAACACTGAAGCTTTCTTT
>NA|TRBV30|TRBD1|TRBJ1-6
CAWSRTGGNSPLHF
TGTGCCTGGAGTCGGACAGGGGGAAATTCACCCCTCCACTTT
>NA|TRBV19|NA|TRBJ1-4
CASSIANYRITNEKLFF
TGTGCCAGTAGTATTGCCAACTATAGGATAACTAATGAAAAACTGTTTTTT
>NA|TRBV2|NA|TRBJ2-1
CASSGGPGEQFF
TGTGCCAGCAGCGGGGGGCCAGGTGAGCAGTTCTTC
>NA|TRBV9|NA|TRBJ2-3
CASSVTRSTDTQYF
TGTGCCAGCAGCGTGACTAGGTCGACAGATACGCAGTATTTT
>NA|TRBV6-1|TRBD1|TRBJ2-7
CASSELNYRDSPYEQYF
TGTGCCAGCAGTGAACTCAATTACCGGGACAGCCCCTACGAGCAGTACTTC
>NA|TRBV5-1|TRBD2|TRBJ2-1
CASSLEVAGLYEQFF
TGCGCCAGCAGTTTGGAGGTAGCGGGGCTGTATGAGCAGTTCTTC
>NA|TRBV6-6|NA|TRBJ2-5
CASSPNSGTQYF
TGTGCCAGCAGCCCGAACAGCGGGACCCAGTACTTC
>NA|TRBV9|TRBD1|TRBJ2-1
CANSPYLGGTGGPEQFF
TGTGCCAACAGCCCATACTTGGGTGGGACAGGGGGCCCTGAGCAGTTCTTC
>NA|TRBV18|NA|TRBJ2-3
CASSEVRDTQYF
TGTGCCAGCTCAGAAGTGCGAGATACGCAGTATTTT
>NA|TRBV7-2|TRBD1|TRBJ1-5
CASSPGTGRINQPQHF
TGTGCCAGCAGCCCCGGGACAGGGCGGATCAATCAGCCCCAGCATTTT
>NA|TRBV30|NA|TRBJ2-5
CAWSVGRLSREQYF
TGTGCCTGGAGTGTCGGCAGGTTGAGTAGGGAGCAGTACTTC
>NA|TRBV30|TRBD2|TRBJ2-7
CAWSVTLAENYEQYF
TGTGCCTGGAGTGTAACGCTAGCGGAAAACTACGAGCAGTACTTC
>NA|TRBV11-2|TRBD1|TRBJ1-2
CASSLSGQGNYGYTF
TGTGCCAGCAGCTTATCTGGACAGGGGAACTATGGCTACACCTTC
>NA|TRBV6-6|NA|TRBJ1-1
CASSGGGTEAFF
TGTGCCAGCAGCGGCGGGGGCACTGAAGCTTTCTTT
>NA|TRBV14|NA|TRBJ1-3
CASSQGPSPGNTIYF
TGTGCCAGCAGCCAAGGGCCCTCCCCTGGAAACACCATATATTTT
>once|TRBV29-1|TRBD1|TRBJ1-2
CSVEDGGGTGYTF
TGCAGCGTTGAAGATGGAGGGGGCACTGGCTACACCTTC
>NA|TRBV4-1|TRBD1|TRBJ2-7
CASSRDLTGFSGGEQYF
TGCGCCAGCAGCCGAGACTTGACAGGGTTCTCAGGGGGCGAGCAGTACTTC
>NA|TRBV11-3|NA|TRBJ1-4
CASSPPFGGANEKLFF
TGTGCCAGCAGCCCACCCTTTGGGGGGGCTAATGAAAAACTGTTTTTT
>few|TRBV21-1|NA|TRBJ2-4
CASSTRQGILAPNIQYF
TGTGCCAGCAGCACGAGACAGGGCATCCTTGCCCCAAACATTCAGTACTTC
>NA|TRBV5-1|TRBD1|TRBJ1-1
CASSPRTGAGITEAFF
TGCGCCAGCAGCCCCCGGACAGGGGCGGGAATCACTGAAGCTTTCTTT
>NA|TRBV27|NA|TRBJ2-5
CASSLGQGNRGSRISERYF
TGTGCCAGCAGTTTAGGACAGGGTAACCGCGGGAGTCGTATAAGCGAGCGGTACTTC
>NA|TRBV30|TRBD1|TRBJ1-2
CAWRLWTGIYGYTF
TGTGCCTGGAGGCTTTGGACAGGGATCTATGGCTACACCTTC
>NA|TRBV25-1|NA|TRBJ2-7
CASRKTLGEQYF
TGTGCCAGCAGAAAGACCCTCGGGGAGCAGTACTTC
>NA|TRBV11-3|NA|TRBJ1-1
CASSLTQSDGEAFF
TGTGCCAGCAGCCTAACCCAAAGTGACGGGGAAGCTTTCTTT
>NA|TRBV13|TRBD1|TRBJ2-1
CASSWAGGYNEQFF
TGTGCCAGCAGCTGGGCAGGGGGTTACAATGAGCAGTTCTTC
>NA|TRBV2|NA|TRBJ2-2
CAGTTGLRTGELFF
TGTGCCGGAACGACAGGTTTACGAACCGGGGAGCTGTTTTTT
>NA|TRBV9|NA|TRBJ2-7
CASSVGPGYEQYF
TGTGCCAGCAGCGTAGGGCCGGGGTACGAGCAGTACTTC
>NA|TRBV4-1|TRBD2|TRBJ2-1
CASSQGAGGSYNEQFF
TGCGCCAGCAGCCAAGGAGCCGGGGGGTCCTACAATGAGCAGTTCTTC
>NA|TRBV28|NA|TRBJ1-1
CASSLLDQGAAFRAFF
TGTGCCAGCAGTTTATTGGATCAGGGCGCCGCTTTCAGAGCTTTCTTT
>NA|TRBV27|NA|TRBJ2-1
CASSKNEQFF
TGTGCCAGCAGCAAAAATGAGCAGTTCTTC
>NA|TRBV19|TRBD1|TRBJ1-6
CASSKVLPGQGNSPLHF
TGTGCCAGTAGTAAGGTTCTCCCGGGACAGGGTAATTCACCCCTCCACTTT